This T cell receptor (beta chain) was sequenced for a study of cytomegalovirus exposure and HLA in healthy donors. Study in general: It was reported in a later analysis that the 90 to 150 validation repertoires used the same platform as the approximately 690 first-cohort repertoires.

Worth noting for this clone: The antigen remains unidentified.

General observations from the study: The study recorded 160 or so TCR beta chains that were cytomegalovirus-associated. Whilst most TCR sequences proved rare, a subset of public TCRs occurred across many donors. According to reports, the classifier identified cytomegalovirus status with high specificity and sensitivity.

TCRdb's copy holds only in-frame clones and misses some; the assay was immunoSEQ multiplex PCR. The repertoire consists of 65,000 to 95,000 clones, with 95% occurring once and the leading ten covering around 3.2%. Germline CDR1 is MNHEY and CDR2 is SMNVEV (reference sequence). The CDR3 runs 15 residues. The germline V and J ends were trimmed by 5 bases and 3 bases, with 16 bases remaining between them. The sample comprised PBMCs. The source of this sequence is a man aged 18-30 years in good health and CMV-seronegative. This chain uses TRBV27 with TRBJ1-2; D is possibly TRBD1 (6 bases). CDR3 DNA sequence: TGTGCCAGCAGTCTGACACAGGGCTTGGACTATGGCTACACCTTC. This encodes CASSLTQGLDYGYTF.